This T cell receptor (beta chain) was sequenced for a study of shared clonotypes between healthy human individuals. Caucasian adults residing in Nashville, Tennessee made up all the donors. Looked up from germline, CDR1 is MDHEN and CDR2 is SYDVKM. This CDR3 is built from 14 residues. Deletions cut 5 bases from V and 6 bases from J, with 14 bases between. This table comes from immunoSEQ multiplex PCR, and its TCRdb copy is limited to in-frame clones, with some not included. The sample includes around 440,000 clones, 77% of them seen just once. This receptor was taken from a woman aged 40 to 50 in good health. Some clones in this sample may be carry-over from other donors' samples. Sequencing was carried out using PBMCs. The chain carries TRBV28 and TRBJ1-5; D might be TRBD1 (6 bases). The CDR3 sequence is CASSRQVLAQPQHF. The CDR3 DNA reads as TGTGCCAGCAGTCGACAGGTTCTTGCTCAGCCCCAGCATTTT.